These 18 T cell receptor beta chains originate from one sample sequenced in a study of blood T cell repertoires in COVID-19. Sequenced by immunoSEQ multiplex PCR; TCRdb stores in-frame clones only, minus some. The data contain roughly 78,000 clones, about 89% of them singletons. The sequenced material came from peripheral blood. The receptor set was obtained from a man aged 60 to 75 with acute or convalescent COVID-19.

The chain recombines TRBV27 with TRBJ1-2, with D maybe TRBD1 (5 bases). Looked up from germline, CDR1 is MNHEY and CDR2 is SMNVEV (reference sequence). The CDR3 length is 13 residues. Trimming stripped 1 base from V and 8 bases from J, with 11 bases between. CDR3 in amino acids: CASSLLGLGGYTF. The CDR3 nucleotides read TGTGCCAGCAGTTTATTGGGGCTCGGGGGCTACACCTTC.

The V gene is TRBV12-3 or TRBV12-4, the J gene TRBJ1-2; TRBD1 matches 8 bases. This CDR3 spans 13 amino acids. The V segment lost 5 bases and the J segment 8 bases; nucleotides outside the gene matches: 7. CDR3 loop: CASSRDRGRGYTF. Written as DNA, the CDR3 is TGTGCCAGCAGTCGTGACAGGGGACGAGGCTACACCTTC.

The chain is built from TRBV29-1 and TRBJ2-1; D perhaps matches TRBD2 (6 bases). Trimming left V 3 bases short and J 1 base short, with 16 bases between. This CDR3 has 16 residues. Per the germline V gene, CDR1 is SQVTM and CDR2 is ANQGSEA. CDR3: CSVDSREAGSYNEQFF. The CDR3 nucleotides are TGCAGCGTTGATTCCAGGGAAGCGGGTTCCTACAATGAGCAGTTCTTC.

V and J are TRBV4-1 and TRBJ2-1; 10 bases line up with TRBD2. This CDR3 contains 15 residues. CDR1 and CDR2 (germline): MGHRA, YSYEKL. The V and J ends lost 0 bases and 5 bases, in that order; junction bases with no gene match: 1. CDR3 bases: TGCGCCAGCAGCCAAGAAGGACTAGCGGACAATGAGCAGTTCTTC. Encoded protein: CASSQEGLADNEQFF.

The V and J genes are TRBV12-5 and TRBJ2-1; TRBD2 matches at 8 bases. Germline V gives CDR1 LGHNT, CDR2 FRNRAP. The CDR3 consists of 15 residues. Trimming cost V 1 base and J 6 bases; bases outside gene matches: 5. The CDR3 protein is CASGLGSGTSNEQFF. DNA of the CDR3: TGTGCTAGTGGTTTGGGTAGCGGGACCAGCAATGAGCAGTTCTTC.

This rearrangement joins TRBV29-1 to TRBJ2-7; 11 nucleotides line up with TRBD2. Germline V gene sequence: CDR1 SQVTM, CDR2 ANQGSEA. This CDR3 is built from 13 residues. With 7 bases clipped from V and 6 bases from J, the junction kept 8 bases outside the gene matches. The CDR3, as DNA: TGCAGCGCACGGACTAGCGGGTCAGGCGAGCAGTACTTC. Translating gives CSARTSGSGEQYF.

CDR3 coding DNA: TGCGCCAGCAGCCCGAGGGGACAGAACACCGGGGAGCTGTTTTTT. Translating gives CASSPRGQNTGELFF. The rearrangement uses TRBV5-1 and TRBJ2-2, with D possibly matching TRBD1 (6 bases). Trimming cost V 4 bases and J 1 base, with 11 bases left between them. Germline V gene sequence: CDR1 SGHRS, CDR2 YFSETQ. This CDR3 has 15 amino acids. The variable domain in full, completed from reference TRBV5-1 and TRBJ2-2, reads KAGVTQTPRYLIKTRGQQVTLSCSPISGHRSVSWYQQTPGQGLQFLFEYFSETQRNKGNFPGRFSGRQFSNSRSEMNVSTLELGDSALYLCASSPRGQNTGELFFGEGSRLTVL.

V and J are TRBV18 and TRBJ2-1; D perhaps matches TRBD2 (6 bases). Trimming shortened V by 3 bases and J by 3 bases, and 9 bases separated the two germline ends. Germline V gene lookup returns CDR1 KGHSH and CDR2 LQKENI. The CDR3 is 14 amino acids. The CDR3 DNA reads TGTGCCAGCTCACCCGGGGGAGGCTACAATGAGCAGTTCTTC. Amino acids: CASSPGGGYNEQFF.

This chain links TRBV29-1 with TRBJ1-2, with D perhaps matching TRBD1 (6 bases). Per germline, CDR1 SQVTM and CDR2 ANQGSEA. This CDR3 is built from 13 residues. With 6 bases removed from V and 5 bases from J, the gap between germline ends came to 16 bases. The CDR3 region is CSVATGTGYGYTF. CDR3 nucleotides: TGCAGCGTGGCGACAGGTACTGGGTATGGCTACACCTTC.

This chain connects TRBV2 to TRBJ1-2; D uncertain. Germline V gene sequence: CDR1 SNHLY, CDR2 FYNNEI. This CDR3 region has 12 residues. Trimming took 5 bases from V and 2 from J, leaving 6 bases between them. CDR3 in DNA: TGTGCCAGCAGTTTCATCAACTATGGCTACACCTTC. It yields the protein CASSFINYGYTF.

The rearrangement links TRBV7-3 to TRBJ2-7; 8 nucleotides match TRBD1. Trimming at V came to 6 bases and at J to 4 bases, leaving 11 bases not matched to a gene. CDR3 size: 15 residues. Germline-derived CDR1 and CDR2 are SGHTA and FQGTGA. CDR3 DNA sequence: TGTGCCAGCAGTGAAACCGGGACAGGAACTTACGAGCAGTACTTC. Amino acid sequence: CASSETGTGTYEQYF. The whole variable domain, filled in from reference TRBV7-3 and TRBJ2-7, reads GAGVSQTPSNKVTEKGKYVELRCDPISGHTALYWYRQSLGQGPEFLIYFQGTGAADDSGLPNDRFFAVRPEGSVSTLKIQRTERGDSAVYLCASSETGTGTYEQYFGPGTRLTVT.

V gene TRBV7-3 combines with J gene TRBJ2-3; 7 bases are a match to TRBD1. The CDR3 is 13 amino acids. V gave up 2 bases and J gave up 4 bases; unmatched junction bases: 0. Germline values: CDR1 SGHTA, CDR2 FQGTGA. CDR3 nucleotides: TGTGCCAGCAGCTTAGACAGGGCAGATACGCAGTATTTT. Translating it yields CASSLDRADTQYF.

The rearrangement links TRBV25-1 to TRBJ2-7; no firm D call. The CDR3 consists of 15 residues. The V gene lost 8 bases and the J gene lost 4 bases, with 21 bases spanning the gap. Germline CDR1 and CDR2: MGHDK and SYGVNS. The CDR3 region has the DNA TGTGCCAGCTCAAGAGTGAGGTCAGAACTGTACGAGCAGTACTTC. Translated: CASSRVRSELYEQYF.

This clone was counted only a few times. The CDR3 DNA follows: TGTGCCAGTAGTTCCTCGACAGGGGAGTCTGGAAACACCATATATTTT. Protein sequence: CASSSSTGESGNTIYF. V and J are TRBV19 and TRBJ1-3; 8 nucleotides agree with TRBD1. J lost 1 base, V lost 5 bases, and 7 bases had no gene match. CDR3 size: 16 residues. In germline, CDR1 is LNHDA, CDR2 SQIVND (reference sequence). The whole variable domain, filled in from reference TRBV19 and TRBJ1-3, reads DGGITQSPKYLFRKEGQNVTLSCEQNLNHDAMYWYRQDPGQGLRLIYYSQIVNDFQKGDIAEGYSVSREKKESFPLTVTSAQKNPTAFYLCASSSSTGESGNTIYFGEGSWLTVV.

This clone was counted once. The CDR3 spells CASREPPTSRYSYNEQFF. The CDR3 DNA sequence: TGTGCCAGCCGTGAACCCCCGACTAGCCGATACTCCTACAATGAGCAGTTCTTC. The chain uses TRBV7-3 and TRBJ2-1; 7 bases agree with TRBD2. The CDR3 contains 18 residues. V shed 8 bases and J 0 bases; nucleotides not matched to a gene: 16. Germline V CDR1 and CDR2: SGHTA, FQGTGA.

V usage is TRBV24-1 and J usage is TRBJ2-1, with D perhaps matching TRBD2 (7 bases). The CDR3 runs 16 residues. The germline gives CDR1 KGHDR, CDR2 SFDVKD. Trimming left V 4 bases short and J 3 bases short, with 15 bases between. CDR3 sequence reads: CATSERGGLIYNEQFF. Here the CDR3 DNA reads TGTGCCACCAGTGAAAGGGGGGGACTTATCTACAATGAGCAGTTCTTC.

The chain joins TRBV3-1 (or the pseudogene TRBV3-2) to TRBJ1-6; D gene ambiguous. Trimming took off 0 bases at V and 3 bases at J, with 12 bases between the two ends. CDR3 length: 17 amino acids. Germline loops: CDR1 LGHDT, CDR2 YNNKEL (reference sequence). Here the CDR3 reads CASSQENAGHYNSPLHF. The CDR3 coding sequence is TGTGCCAGCAGCCAAGAAAATGCAGGCCACTATAATTCACCCCTCCACTTT.

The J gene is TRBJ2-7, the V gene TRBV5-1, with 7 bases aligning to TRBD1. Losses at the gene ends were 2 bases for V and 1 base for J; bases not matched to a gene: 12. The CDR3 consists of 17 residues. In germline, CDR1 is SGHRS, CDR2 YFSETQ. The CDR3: CASSLLRGTVVSYEQYF. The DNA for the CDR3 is TGCGCCAGCAGCTTACTGAGGGGGACAGTAGTATCCTACGAGCAGTACTTC. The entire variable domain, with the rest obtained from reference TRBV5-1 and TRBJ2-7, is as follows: KAGVTQTPRYLIKTRGQQVTLSCSPISGHRSVSWYQQTPGQGLQFLFEYFSETQRNKGNFPGRFSGRQFSNSRSEMNVSTLELGDSALYLCASSLLRGTVVSYEQYFGPGTRLTVT.